A selection of T cell receptor beta chains follows, all from one sample in a study of control samples from healthy donors and cancer patients. Sequencing was performed with immunoSEQ multiplex PCR; in TCRdb, only in-frame clones are kept and a portion is missing. The sample records 95,000 to 150,000 clones, just over 90% being singletons. The sample taken for sequencing was blood. Receptor source: a woman under 30 in good health. CDR3s include the opening cysteine and the closing phenylalanine or tryptophan. D genes are given only for firm matches. Part of the rows lack a size; the others show once, few, many or a class for expanded clones.

d_gene: .
abundance: .
v_gene: TRBV4-3
j_gene: TRBJ2-7
CDR3aa: CASSQDLGLGGTYEQYF
CDR3nt: TGCGCCAGCAGCCAAGATCTCGGGCTAGGAGGAACCTACGAGCAGTACTTC

d_gene: .
abundance: .
v_gene: TRBV3-1/TRBV3-2
j_gene: TRBJ1-5
CDR3aa: CASSPDRNQPQHF
CDR3nt: TGTGCCAGCAGCCCCGACAGGAATCAGCCCCAGCATTTT

d_gene: .
abundance: .
v_gene: TRBV4-3
j_gene: TRBJ2-3
CDR3aa: CASSQGANTQYF
CDR3nt: TGCGCCAGCAGCCAAGGGGCGAATACGCAGTATTTT

d_gene: .
abundance: .
v_gene: TRBV7-2
j_gene: TRBJ1-3
CDR3aa: CASSLRASTGVGNTIYF
CDR3nt: TGTGCCAGCAGCTTAAGGGCCTCTACAGGTGTTGGAAACACCATATATTTT

d_gene: .
abundance: once
v_gene: TRBV6-5
j_gene: TRBJ2-1
CDR3aa: CASSPLFSYNEQFF
CDR3nt: TGTGCCAGCAGCCCCCTATTCTCCTACAATGAGCAGTTCTTC

d_gene: .
abundance: .
v_gene: TRBV30
j_gene: TRBJ2-7
CDR3aa: CAWSVDVAYEQYF
CDR3nt: TGTGCCTGGAGTGTTGATGTGGCCTACGAGCAGTACTTC

d_gene: TRBD2
abundance: .
v_gene: TRBV6-2/TRBV6-3
j_gene: TRBJ2-3
CDR3aa: CASSYGTSGRARTQYF
CDR3nt: TGTGCCAGCAGTTACGGGACTAGCGGGAGGGCCCGTACGCAGTATTTT

d_gene: TRBD1
abundance: once
v_gene: TRBV6-1
j_gene: TRBJ1-2
CDR3aa: CASSEPGRTGGYGYTF
CDR3nt: TGTGCCAGCAGTGAACCCGGCCGGACAGGGGGCTATGGCTACACCTTC

d_gene: .
abundance: .
v_gene: TRBV1
j_gene: TRBJ1-4
CDR3aa: CTSSRDRRNEKLFF
CDR3nt: TGCACCAGCAGCCGGGACAGAAGAAATGAAAAACTGTTTTTT

d_gene: .
abundance: .
v_gene: TRBV9
j_gene: TRBJ2-3
CDR3aa: CASSVSRDKGTDTQYF
CDR3nt: TGTGCCAGCAGCGTTAGCCGGGACAAAGGCACAGATACGCAGTATTTT

d_gene: .
abundance: few
v_gene: TRBV2
j_gene: TRBJ1-5
CDR3aa: CASRTDSNQPQHF
CDR3nt: TGTGCCAGCAGGACAGATAGCAATCAGCCCCAGCATTTT

d_gene: TRBD1
abundance: .
v_gene: TRBV19
j_gene: TRBJ1-6
CDR3aa: CASSNLPGQVRSPLHF
CDR3nt: TGTGCCAGTAGTAATCTCCCGGGACAGGTCCGTTCACCCCTCCACTTT

d_gene: .
abundance: .
v_gene: TRBV6-5
j_gene: TRBJ2-3
CDR3aa: CASRKNGADTQYF
CDR3nt: TGTGCCAGCAGAAAGAATGGGGCAGATACGCAGTATTTT

d_gene: TRBD2
abundance: .
v_gene: TRBV7-9
j_gene: TRBJ2-1
CDR3aa: CASSFNGGGSSYNEQFF
CDR3nt: TGTGCCAGCAGCTTTAACGGGGGAGGGAGCTCCTACAATGAGCAGTTCTTC

d_gene: TRBD1
abundance: .
v_gene: TRBV19
j_gene: TRBJ1-2
CDR3aa: CASSNGVGQSYGYTF
CDR3nt: TGTGCCAGTAGTAATGGTGTGGGACAGTCCTATGGCTACACCTTC

d_gene: .
abundance: .
v_gene: TRBV6-2/TRBV6-3
j_gene: TRBJ1-1
CDR3aa: CASSYQGLNTEAFF
CDR3nt: TGTGCCAGCAGTTACCAGGGACTAAACACTGAAGCTTTCTTT

d_gene: .
abundance: .
v_gene: TRBV30
j_gene: TRBJ1-6
CDR3aa: CAWSVSGSSYNSPLHF
CDR3nt: TGTGCCTGGAGTGTAAGTGGGAGCTCCTATAATTCACCCCTCCACTTT

d_gene: .
abundance: .
v_gene: TRBV2
j_gene: TRBJ2-1
CDR3aa: CASRMTSGAYNEQFF
CDR3nt: TGTGCCAGCAGGATGACTAGTGGGGCCTACAATGAGCAGTTCTTC

d_gene: TRBD1
abundance: .
v_gene: TRBV29-1
j_gene: TRBJ2-1
CDR3aa: CSEGQGDNEQFF
CDR3nt: TGCAGCGAGGGACAGGGGGACAATGAGCAGTTCTTC

d_gene: TRBD1
abundance: .
v_gene: TRBV4-3
j_gene: TRBJ2-5
CDR3aa: CASSPDRGETQYF
CDR3nt: TGCGCCAGCAGCCCAGACAGGGGAGAGACCCAGTACTTC

d_gene: .
abundance: .
v_gene: TRBV7-2
j_gene: TRBJ2-3
CDR3aa: CASRGRGHGLSTDTQYF
CDR3nt: TGTGCCAGCCGTGGTAGGGGCCACGGCCTTAGCACAGATACGCAGTATTTT

d_gene: .
abundance: .
v_gene: TRBV5-6
j_gene: TRBJ1-6
CDR3aa: CASSPFQIDSPLHF
CDR3nt: TGTGCCAGCAGCCCATTTCAGATCGATTCACCCCTCCACTTT

d_gene: .
abundance: .
v_gene: TRBV7-2
j_gene: TRBJ1-1
CDR3aa: CASSLAGGLNTEAFF
CDR3nt: TGTGCCAGCAGCTTAGCGGGGGGACTGAACACTGAAGCTTTCTTT

d_gene: TRBD1
abundance: .
v_gene: TRBV19
j_gene: TRBJ1-2
CDR3aa: CASSIGDRDAYGYTF
CDR3nt: TGTGCCAGTAGTATAGGGGACAGGGATGCCTATGGCTACACCTTC

d_gene: TRBD1
abundance: .
v_gene: TRBV18
j_gene: TRBJ2-7
CDR3aa: CASSPDRGDYEQYF
CDR3nt: TGTGCCAGCTCACCCGACAGGGGGGACTACGAGCAGTACTTC

d_gene: TRBD1
abundance: .
v_gene: TRBV20-1
j_gene: TRBJ2-3
CDR3aa: CSASSGTGTFTDTQYF
CDR3nt: TGCAGTGCTAGTTCCGGGACAGGTACTTTCACAGATACGCAGTATTTT

d_gene: TRBD2
abundance: .
v_gene: TRBV19
j_gene: TRBJ2-7
CDR3aa: CASSPGLAGVTYEQYF
CDR3nt: TGTGCCAGTAGTCCGGGACTAGCGGGAGTCACCTACGAGCAGTACTTC

d_gene: .
abundance: .
v_gene: TRBV18
j_gene: TRBJ2-7
CDR3aa: CASSRGVAAAYEQYF
CDR3nt: TGTGCCAGCTCACGAGGAGTGGCGGCCGCCTACGAGCAGTACTTC

d_gene: .
abundance: .
v_gene: TRBV10-2
j_gene: TRBJ1-3
CDR3aa: CASSTAASYSGNTIYF
CDR3nt: TGCGCCAGCAGTACCGCCGCCAGCTACTCTGGAAACACCATATATTTT

d_gene: TRBD1
abundance: once
v_gene: TRBV19
j_gene: TRBJ1-5
CDR3aa: CASKKGQTNQPQHF
CDR3nt: TGTGCCAGTAAAAAGGGACAGACGAATCAGCCCCAGCATTTT

d_gene: TRBD2
abundance: .
v_gene: TRBV30
j_gene: TRBJ2-5
CDR3aa: CAFERGKGLKATQYF
CDR3nt: TGTGCCTTCGAGCGGGGTAAAGGGTTAAAGGCGACCCAGTACTTC

d_gene: .
abundance: once
v_gene: TRBV5-1
j_gene: TRBJ1-3
CDR3aa: CASSLSTGTGNTIYF
CDR3nt: TGCGCCAGCAGCTTGTCTACAGGGACTGGAAACACCATATATTTT

d_gene: .
abundance: .
v_gene: TRBV27
j_gene: TRBJ2-3
CDR3aa: CASSYRASGTDTQYF
CDR3nt: TGTGCCAGCAGTTACAGGGCGTCCGGCACAGATACGCAGTATTTT

d_gene: TRBD2
abundance: .
v_gene: TRBV27
j_gene: TRBJ2-2
CDR3aa: CASSPRPGGVTGELFF
CDR3nt: TGTGCCAGCAGCCCTAGGCCGGGGGGGGTCACCGGGGAGCTGTTTTTT

d_gene: TRBD2
abundance: .
v_gene: TRBV30
j_gene: TRBJ2-3
CDR3aa: CAWSKGVAGGTDTQYF
CDR3nt: TGTGCCTGGAGTAAGGGGGTAGCGGGGGGCACAGATACGCAGTATTTT

d_gene: .
abundance: .
v_gene: TRBV5-1
j_gene: TRBJ2-7
CDR3aa: CASSLSHPGAYEQYF
CDR3nt: TGCGCCAGCAGCTTGTCTCATCCAGGTGCCTACGAGCAGTACTTC

d_gene: TRBD2
abundance: .
v_gene: TRBV4-3
j_gene: TRBJ2-1
CDR3aa: CASSQLAGGTYNEQFF
CDR3nt: TGCGCCAGCAGCCAACTAGCGGGGGGAACATACAATGAGCAGTTCTTC

d_gene: .
abundance: once
v_gene: TRBV5-4
j_gene: TRBJ2-7
CDR3aa: CASSSFWRNEQYF
CDR3nt: TGTGCCAGCAGCTCCTTCTGGAGGAACGAGCAGTACTTC

d_gene: .
abundance: .
v_gene: TRBV9
j_gene: TRBJ1-1
CDR3aa: CASSVDLRTEAFF
CDR3nt: TGTGCCAGCAGCGTAGATTTAAGGACTGAAGCTTTCTTT

d_gene: .
abundance: .
v_gene: TRBV11-1
j_gene: TRBJ2-7
CDR3aa: CASTQHGQRAYEQYF
CDR3nt: TGTGCCAGCACCCAGCACGGACAGCGGGCTTACGAGCAGTACTTC

d_gene: TRBD2
abundance: .
v_gene: TRBV28
j_gene: TRBJ2-2
CDR3aa: CASSSGTSGKGGELFF
CDR3nt: TGTGCCAGCAGTTCCGGGACTAGCGGGAAGGGCGGGGAGCTGTTTTTT

d_gene: .
abundance: once
v_gene: TRBV19
j_gene: TRBJ1-5
CDR3aa: CASKGGISNQPQHF
CDR3nt: TGTGCCAGTAAGGGGGGGATAAGCAATCAGCCCCAGCATTTT

d_gene: TRBD1
abundance: few
v_gene: TRBV29-1
j_gene: TRBJ1-1
CDR3aa: CSGDRDMNTEAFF
CDR3nt: TGCAGCGGTGACAGGGACATGAACACTGAAGCTTTCTTT

d_gene: TRBD2
abundance: .
v_gene: TRBV5-5
j_gene: TRBJ2-3
CDR3aa: CASSLVVGRGGTDTQYF
CDR3nt: TGTGCCAGCAGCTTGGTAGTAGGGCGGGGGGGCACAGATACGCAGTATTTT